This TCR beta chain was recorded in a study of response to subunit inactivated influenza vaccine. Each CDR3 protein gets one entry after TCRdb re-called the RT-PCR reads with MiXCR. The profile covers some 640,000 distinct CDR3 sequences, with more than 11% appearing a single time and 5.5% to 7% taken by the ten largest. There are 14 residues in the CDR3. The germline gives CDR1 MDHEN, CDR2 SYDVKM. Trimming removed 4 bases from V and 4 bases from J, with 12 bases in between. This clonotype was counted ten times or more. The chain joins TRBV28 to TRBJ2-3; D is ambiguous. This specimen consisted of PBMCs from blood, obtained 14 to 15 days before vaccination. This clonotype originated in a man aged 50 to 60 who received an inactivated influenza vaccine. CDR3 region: CASSSRVGPDTQYF. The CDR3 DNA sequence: TGTGCCAGCAGTTCCCGGGTAGGGCCAGATACGCAGTATTTT.